This T cell receptor beta chain was obtained from a study of blood T cell repertoires in COVID-19. Study at large: The United States, Italy and Spain were the sources of the acute and convalescent COVID-19 samples. PBMCs, B-cell-depleted T cells, or T cells were the source of the cDNA or gDNA that made up the material.

The data were produced by immunoSEQ multiplex PCR, yet TCRdb's version contains in-frame clones alone and is incomplete. The repertoire holds 50,000 to 55,000 clones, with 70% to 85% as singletons. The CDR3 has 16 residues. Germline loops: CDR1 ENHRY, CDR2 SYGVKD. Trimming at V came to 8 bases and at J to 3 bases, leaving 6 bases not matched to a gene. The sample consisted of peripheral blood. The chain has TRBV10-3 and TRBJ2-2; 13 bases map to TRBD2. The clonotype was recovered from a man older than 75 with COVID-19, enrolled during active disease. The CDR3: CAIPTSGGAHTGELFF. The CDR3 DNA is TGTGCCATCCCAACTAGCGGGGGGGCCCACACCGGGGAGCTGTTTTTT.